This T cell receptor beta chain was sequenced during a study of vaccination and CD4 T cells after COVID-19. The wider study: Six males and four females constituted the convalescent cohort, two of whom were Hispanic.

CDR1 SGHTA and CDR2 FQGNSA come from the germline V gene. The CDR3 is 17 residues long. J lost 6 bases, V lost 4 bases, and 12 bases had no gene match. Treatment: roughly ten-day PBMC culture with coronavirus spike peptide pools or control peptides (ViraFEST assay). The healthy vaccine recipients were free of prior SARS-CoV-2 infection; their nucleocapsid antibodies were negative before and after vaccination. The Oncomine TCR Beta short-read assay was applied to DNA of cultured CD4+ T cells. Investigators isolated genomic DNA from cultured CD4+ T cells. In TCRdb, the PCR reads were re-called with MiXCR into one record per CDR3 protein. Found here are 17,000 or so distinct CDR3 sequences, about 44% of them singletons; the top ten hold around 18%. This clonotype came up a few times. What it binds is not known. Study-wide results and limits: Convalescent patients studied were relatively few, and early post-infection timepoints were absent.

The chain recombines TRBV7-2 with TRBJ1-6, with 7 positions matching TRBD1. The receptor was isolated from a human donor who received a COVID-19 vaccine. The starting material was CD4+ T cells from blood, cultured in vitro, obtained before SARS-CoV-2 vaccination. The chain's CDR3 is CASSSTPPGQLNSPLHF. The CDR3 DNA reads TGTGCCAGCAGCTCCACACCTCCGGGACAGCTTAATTCACCCCTCCACTTT.